The rows below give T cell receptor beta chains drawn from one sample of a study of T cell responses to AZD1222 COVID-19 vaccine. The method was immunoSEQ multiplex PCR; TCRdb's version includes in-frame clones alone and lacks a portion of them. The profile shows about 140,000 clones, approximately 88% of them singletons. The source was peripheral blood, collected on day 0 of AZD1222 vaccination. The receptors derive from an adult in good health. The CDR3 runs from the conserved cysteine through the conserved F or W. Each record gives: J gene, V gene, clone size, D gene, CDR3 DNA, CDR3 protein. The D gene is left open where the match is weak. Size is omitted from some rows. Given values are once, few, many or a class for expanded clones.

J: TRBJ2-7
V: TRBV12-3/TRBV12-4
size: once
D: -
DNA: TGTGCCAGCAGTTTAGAGCACCTCTACGAGCAGTACTTC
CDR3: CASSLEHLYEQYF

J: TRBJ2-5
V: TRBV24-1
size: -
D: TRBD2
DNA: TGTGCCACCAGCCCCTCGGGGGGGGAGACCCAGTACTTC
CDR3: CATSPSGGETQYF

J: TRBJ1-1
V: TRBV2
size: -
D: TRBD1
DNA: TGTGGGGACAGGGAGACTTTTATGAACACTGAAGCTTTCTTT
CDR3: CGDRETFMNTEAFF

J: TRBJ1-5
V: TRBV28
size: -
D: -
DNA: TGTGCCAGCAGGACCGGGACATTAAACCAGCCCCAGCATTTT
CDR3: CASRTGTLNQPQHF

J: TRBJ2-6
V: TRBV7-2
size: -
D: -
DNA: TGTGCCAGCAGCTTGAAATCACCGGGGGCCAACGTCCTGACTTTC
CDR3: CASSLKSPGANVLTF

J: TRBJ1-6
V: TRBV7-2
size: once
D: -
DNA: TGTGCCAGCAGCAAAACCCGACAGACGCGCTATAATTCACCCCTCCACTTT
CDR3: CASSKTRQTRYNSPLHF

J: TRBJ2-3
V: TRBV5-4
size: -
D: -
DNA: TGTGCCAGCAGCCCACCCGAGTGGGGAGATACGCAGTATTTT
CDR3: CASSPPEWGDTQYF

J: TRBJ2-7
V: TRBV5-1
size: -
D: TRBD2
DNA: TGCGCCAGCAGCTTGATAGCGGGAGACGAGCAGTACTTC
CDR3: CASSLIAGDEQYF

J: TRBJ1-1
V: TRBV6-5
size: -
D: -
DNA: TGTGCCAGCACCCCCGGGGGAAGGACTGAAGCTTTCTTT
CDR3: CASTPGGRTEAFF

J: TRBJ1-2
V: TRBV21-1
size: -
D: -
DNA: TGTGCCAGCACCCCGTCCTACTACTATTATGGCTACACCTTC
CDR3: CASTPSYYYYGYTF

J: TRBJ1-6
V: TRBV5-1
size: -
D: -
DNA: TGCGCCAGCAGCTTGGACGGTATAAATTCACCCCTCCACTTT
CDR3: CASSLDGINSPLHF

J: TRBJ1-5
V: TRBV19
size: -
D: -
DNA: TGTGCCAGTAGTATATTAGTCCAGGGAGATCAGCCCCAGCATTTT
CDR3: CASSILVQGDQPQHF

J: TRBJ2-7
V: TRBV4-2
size: -
D: -
DNA: TGTGCCAGCAGCCAAGACGTCGGCGCCTACGAGCAGTACTTC
CDR3: CASSQDVGAYEQYF